This T cell receptor beta chain was recovered during a study of tissue T cells after allogeneic stem cell transplantation. This clone was counted only a few times. Mouse names are used for the genes. With the read ending 1 residue before the CDR3 end, the germline J gene is used to fill in that end. CDR3 sequences, V/J genes, frequencies and template counts came from survey-depth TCRbeta sequencing. Here immunoSEQ multiplex PCR was the method, and the copy in TCRdb shows in-frame clones only, minus some. The table lists 45,000 to 50,000 clones, 65% to 80% of them singletons. V was clipped by 1 base and J by 6 bases; unmatched bases: 5. Germline CDR1 and CDR2: NSQYPW and LRSPGD (reference sequence). The CDR3 is made up of 15 amino acids.

The chain recombines TRBV1 with TRBJ1-4; 7 nucleotides agree with TRBD1. Sequencing input: sorted cells pooled from one or two spleens. The sequence derives from a pool of C57BL/6 mice in good health. The CDR3 spells CTCSAGGGGDERLFF. The sequenced CDR3 bases are TGCACCTGCAGTGCAGGAGGGGGCGGGGACGAAAGATTATTT.